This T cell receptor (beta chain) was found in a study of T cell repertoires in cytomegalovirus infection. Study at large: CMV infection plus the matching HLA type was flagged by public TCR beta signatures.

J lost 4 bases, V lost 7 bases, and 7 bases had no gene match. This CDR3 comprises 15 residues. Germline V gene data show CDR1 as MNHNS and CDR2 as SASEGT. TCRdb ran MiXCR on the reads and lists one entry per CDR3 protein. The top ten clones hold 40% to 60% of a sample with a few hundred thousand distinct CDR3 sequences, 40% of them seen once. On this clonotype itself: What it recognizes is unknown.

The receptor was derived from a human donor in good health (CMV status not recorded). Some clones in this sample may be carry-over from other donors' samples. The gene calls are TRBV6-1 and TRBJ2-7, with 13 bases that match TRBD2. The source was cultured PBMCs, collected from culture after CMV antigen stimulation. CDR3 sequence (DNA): TGTGCCAGCAAACTAGCGGGGGGGCTTCGGTACGAGCAGTACTTC. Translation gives CASKLAGGLRYEQYF.